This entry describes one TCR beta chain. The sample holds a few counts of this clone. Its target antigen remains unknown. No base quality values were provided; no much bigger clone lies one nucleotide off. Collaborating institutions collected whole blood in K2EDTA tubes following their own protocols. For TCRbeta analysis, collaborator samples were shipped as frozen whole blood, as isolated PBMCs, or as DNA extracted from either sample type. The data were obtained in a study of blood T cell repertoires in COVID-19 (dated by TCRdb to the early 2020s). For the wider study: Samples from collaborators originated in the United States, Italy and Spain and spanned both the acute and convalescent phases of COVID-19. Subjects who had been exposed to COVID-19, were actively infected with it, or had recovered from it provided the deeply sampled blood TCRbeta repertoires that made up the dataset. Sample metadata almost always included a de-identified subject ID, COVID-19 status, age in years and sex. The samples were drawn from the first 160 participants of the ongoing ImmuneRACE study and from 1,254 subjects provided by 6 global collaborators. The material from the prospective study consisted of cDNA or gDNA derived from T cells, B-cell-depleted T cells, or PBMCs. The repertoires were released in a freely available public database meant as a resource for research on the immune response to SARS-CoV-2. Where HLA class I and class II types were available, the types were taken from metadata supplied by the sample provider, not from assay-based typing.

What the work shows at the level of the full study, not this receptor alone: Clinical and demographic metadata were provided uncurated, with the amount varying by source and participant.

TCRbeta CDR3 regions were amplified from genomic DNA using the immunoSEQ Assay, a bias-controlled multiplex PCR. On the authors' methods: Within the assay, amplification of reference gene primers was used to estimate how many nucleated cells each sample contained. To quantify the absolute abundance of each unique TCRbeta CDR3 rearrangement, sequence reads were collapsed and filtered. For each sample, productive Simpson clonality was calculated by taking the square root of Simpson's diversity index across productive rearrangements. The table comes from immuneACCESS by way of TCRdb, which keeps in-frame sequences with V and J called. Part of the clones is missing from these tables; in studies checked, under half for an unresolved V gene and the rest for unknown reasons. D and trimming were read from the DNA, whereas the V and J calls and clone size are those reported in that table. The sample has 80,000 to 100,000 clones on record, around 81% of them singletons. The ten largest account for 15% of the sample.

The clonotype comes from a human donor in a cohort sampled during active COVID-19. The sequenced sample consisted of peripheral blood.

For the CDR3, the sequence is CASSSRPSGRSYNEQFF. The nucleotides read TGTGCCAGCAGCTCCAGACCTAGCGGGAGGTCCTACAATGAGCAGTTCTTC. The sequence links TRBV7-9 to TRBJ2-1, with 11 bases matching TRBD2. For CDR1 and CDR2, the germline V gene (reference sequence) lists SEHNR and FQNEAQ. After removal of 4 bases from V and 1 base from J, the junction retains 6 bases not matched to a gene. Including the terminal cysteine and phenylalanine, the CDR3 comprises 17 residues. Kept here is only the CDR3 DNA, which spans 51 bases and is read in frame from base 1.